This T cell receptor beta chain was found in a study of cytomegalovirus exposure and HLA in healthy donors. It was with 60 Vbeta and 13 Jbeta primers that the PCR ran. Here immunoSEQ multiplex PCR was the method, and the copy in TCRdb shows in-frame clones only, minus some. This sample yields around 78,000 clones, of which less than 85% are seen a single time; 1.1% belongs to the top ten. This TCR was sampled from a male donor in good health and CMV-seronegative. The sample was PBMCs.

The CDR3 coding sequence is TGTGCCAGCAGCTTAGGGGGAGGCTCCTACGAGCAGTACTTC. Translating it yields CASSLGGGSYEQYF. The chain links TRBV7-2 to TRBJ2-7, with D possibly matching TRBD2 (6 bases). CDR1 is SGHTA, CDR2 FQGNSA, per germline. The V end lost 1 base, the J end lost 0 bases, and 7 bases lay between the germline ends. The CDR3 is 14 residues long.